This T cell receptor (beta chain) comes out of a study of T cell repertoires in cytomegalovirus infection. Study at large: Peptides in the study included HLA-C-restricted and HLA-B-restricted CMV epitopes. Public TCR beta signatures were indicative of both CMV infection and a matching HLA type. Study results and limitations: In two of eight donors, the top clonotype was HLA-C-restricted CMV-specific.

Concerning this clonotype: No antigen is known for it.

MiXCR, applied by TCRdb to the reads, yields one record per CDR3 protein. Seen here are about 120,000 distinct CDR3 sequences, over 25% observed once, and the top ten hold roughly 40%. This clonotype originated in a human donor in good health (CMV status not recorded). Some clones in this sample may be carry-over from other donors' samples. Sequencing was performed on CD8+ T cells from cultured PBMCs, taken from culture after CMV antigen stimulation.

CDR3 residues: CASSPLRGVGPQHF. The DNA of the CDR3 is TGTGCCAGCAGCCCCCTGCGGGGAGTGGGACCCCAGCATTTT. The V call is TRBV27, the J call TRBJ1-5; D is undetermined. V lost 6 bases and J lost 10, with 19 bases in between. CDR1 is MNHEY, CDR2 SMNVEV, per germline (reference sequence). This CDR3 contains 14 residues.